This TCR beta chain was obtained from a study of CD8+CD57+ T cells in acquired aplastic anemia. About the research overall: Quantities of DNA derived from sorted CD4+ and CD8+ cells averaged approximately 3 ug. Researchers reported that healthy donors averaged about 11 million reads for CD4+ cells.

Ten or more counts support this clonotype. The antigen is undetermined. Genomic DNA provided the template from which TCR beta VDJ and CDR3 profiles were obtained. MiXCR, applied by TCRdb to the reads, yields one record per CDR3 protein. There are some 45,000 distinct CDR3 sequences in the sample; roughly 65% occur only once, and 23% lies in the top ten. The study, taken as a whole, reports: Between the patient and control groups, CD8+ Simpson's diversity did not differ significantly. Sharing between patients and controls was observed for twenty-nine CD8+ CDR3 sequences.

This CDR3 has 15 amino acids. Germline CDR1 and CDR2: MGHRA and YSYEKL. V dropped 0 bases and J dropped 5; count of bases not matched to a gene: 6. This receptor was obtained from a human donor in good health, serving as a control. Source material: sorted CD4+, CD8+, or CD8+CD57+ T cells (not recorded which) from PBMCs. The V call is TRBV4-1, the J call TRBJ1-2; 7 bases fit TRBD1. The CDR3 DNA follows: TGCGCCAGCAGCCAAGATGACAGGGAGACATATGGCTACACCTTC. Translating gives CASSQDDRETYGYTF.